These T cell receptor beta chains were read from a single sample in a study of cytomegalovirus exposure and HLA in healthy donors. Method: immunoSEQ multiplex PCR; TCRdb's copy keeps in-frame clones and lacks some. The table has 90,000 or so clones, around four fifths seen once. Sequenced sample: PBMCs. The receptor set was obtained from a boy younger than 18 in good health and CMV-seronegative. Both conserved end residues are part of each CDR3. D genes are given only for firm matches. Where a row states a size, it is once, few, many or the class of an expanded clone; other rows omit it.

clone size	V gene	J gene	D gene	CDR3 DNA	CDR3 protein
.	TRBV20-1	TRBJ2-7	TRBD1	TGCAGTGCTTCGACAGGGAAGGAGCAGTACTTC	CSASTGKEQYF
.	TRBV30	TRBJ2-3	.	TGTGCCTGGAGTGTAGGCGACAGGACGCAGTATTTT	CAWSVGDRTQYF
.	TRBV28	TRBJ1-5	.	TGTGCCAGCAGTTTCACAGGCGTGAGCAATCAGCCCCAGCATTTT	CASSFTGVSNQPQHF
.	TRBV29-1	TRBJ2-5	.	TGCAGCGGACAACAGGGCAGTGGCCAAGAGACCCAGTACTTC	CSGQQGSGQETQYF
.	TRBV5-4	TRBJ2-3	TRBD2	TGTGCCAGCAGCTTGGCGGTTGGCGGGAGCAACACAGATACGCAGTATTTT	CASSLAVGGSNTDTQYF
few	TRBV10-1	TRBJ2-7	TRBD2	TGCGCCAGCAAGGGAGGGGCGAGCGAGCAGTACTTC	CASKGGASEQYF
.	TRBV11-3	TRBJ2-1	TRBD2	TGTGCCAGCAGCCCGGGGGGTACCCGGCAAGGTGAGCAGTTCTTC	CASSPGGTRQGEQFF
.	TRBV7-9	TRBJ2-5	.	TGTGCCAGCAGCTTCGAGGGACAAGAGACCCAGTACTTC	CASSFEGQETQYF
.	TRBV5-1	TRBJ2-1	TRBD2	TGCGCCAGCAGCTGGACTAGCGGGGAGCTCTACAATGAGCAGTTCTTC	CASSWTSGELYNEQFF
once	TRBV7-2	TRBJ2-5	.	TGTGCCAGCAGCTTACTCCCTGGGGGGATGGAGGAGACCCAGTACTTC	CASSLLPGGMEETQYF
.	TRBV5-1	TRBJ2-3	.	TGCGCCAGCAGCTTGGACAGGGGCACAGATACGCAGTATTTT	CASSLDRGTDTQYF
.	TRBV12-5	TRBJ1-2	TRBD1	TGTGCTAGTGCCCTGGACAGGGGCCATGGCTACACCTTC	CASALDRGHGYTF
.	TRBV5-4	TRBJ1-1	.	TGTGCCAGCAGCTTACGGGGGGAGAACACTGAAGCTTTCTTT	CASSLRGENTEAFF
.	TRBV28	TRBJ1-1	.	TGTGCCAGCAGTTTTGCGGGCACTGAAGCTTTCTTT	CASSFAGTEAFF
few	TRBV28	TRBJ2-1	TRBD2	TGTGCCAGCAGTTTCGGGCGGGGGGGGGAGCAGTTCTTC	CASSFGRGGEQFF
.	TRBV9	TRBJ2-7	TRBD1	TGTGCCAGCAGCGTCTCGGACAGGGTGGTAGGCGAGCAGTACTTC	CASSVSDRVVGEQYF
.	TRBV2	TRBJ1-1	.	TGTGCCAGCAAACGGGTTGACGCTGAAGCTTTCTTT	CASKRVDAEAFF
.	TRBV5-4	TRBJ1-2	TRBD1	TGTGCCAGCAGTCTGGACAGGGGGCGGGGGGGCTACACCTTC	CASSLDRGRGGYTF
.	TRBV4-1	TRBJ1-2	.	TGCGCCAGCAGCCAAGATCAACAGGGCGGTGGGTATGGCTACACCTTC	CASSQDQQGGGYGYTF
.	TRBV2	TRBJ2-1	.	TGTGCCAGCAGTGCTCACCGGAGCTCCTACAATGAGCAGTTCTTC	CASSAHRSSYNEQFF
.	TRBV30	TRBJ2-7	.	TGTGCCTGGAGTGTAGGGGCCGGGGGCTACGAGCAGTACTTC	CAWSVGAGGYEQYF
.	TRBV11-1	TRBJ2-7	.	TGTGCCAGCAGCTTACGGGGGACCTACGAGCAGTACTTC	CASSLRGTYEQYF
.	TRBV30	TRBJ2-1	TRBD2	TGTGCCTGGAGCGGGACTAGCATGAAGTTCTTC	CAWSGTSMKFF
.	TRBV10-3	TRBJ1-2	.	TGTGCCATCAGTAACCCGGGACAAACTCTTAACTATGGCTACACCTTC	CAISNPGQTLNYGYTF
.	TRBV30	TRBJ2-7	TRBD1	TGTGCCTGGACAGGGGGTATGACCTACGAGCAGTACTTC	CAWTGGMTYEQYF
.	TRBV28	TRBJ2-7	TRBD1	TGTGCCAGCAGTTTTAGGGACAGGGTGTACGAGCAGTACTTC	CASSFRDRVYEQYF
once	TRBV15	TRBJ2-7	.	TGTGCCACCAGCAGAGCTCAGGGGGGCTCCTACGAGCAGTACTTC	CATSRAQGGSYEQYF
.	TRBV10-3	TRBJ1-1	.	TGTGCCATCAGTGAGTCCCACGGCACTGAAGCTTTCTTT	CAISESHGTEAFF
.	TRBV9	TRBJ1-4	TRBD1	TGTGCCAGCAGCCCCGGACAGGGTAATCAAAAACTGTTTTTT	CASSPGQGNQKLFF
.	TRBV7-2	TRBJ1-5	.	TGTGCCAGCAGCTTAGCGGGAGGGCTAGGGCAGCCCCAGCATTTT	CASSLAGGLGQPQHF
.	TRBV7-9	TRBJ1-5	.	TGTGCCAGCAGCTTAGGGGCAGCCAATCAGCCCCAGCATTTT	CASSLGAANQPQHF
.	TRBV6-5	TRBJ1-1	.	TGTGCCAGCAGTCGGGGGGACACTGAAGCTTTCTTT	CASSRGDTEAFF
.	TRBV7-2	TRBJ2-7	TRBD1	TGTGCCAGCAGCTCAGGACAGGGATCCGTCTACGAGCAGTACTTC	CASSSGQGSVYEQYF
.	TRBV28	TRBJ1-1	.	TGTGCCAGCATCAGCCGTGAGCGGGGGAACACTGAAGCTTTCTTT	CASISRERGNTEAFF
.	TRBV7-6	TRBJ2-7	.	TGTGCCAGCAGCTTTGGACAGGGAGGGACCTACGAGCAGTACTTC	CASSFGQGGTYEQYF
.	TRBV11-2	TRBJ1-5	TRBD1	TGTGCCAGCAGCTTAGCCGGACAGGGCAATCAGCCCCAGCATTTT	CASSLAGQGNQPQHF
.	TRBV29-1	TRBJ2-7	TRBD1	TGCAGCGTTGAAGATCTTCAGGGGGATAGCTCCTACGAGCAGTACTTC	CSVEDLQGDSSYEQYF
.	TRBV7-2	TRBJ2-4	TRBD2	TGTGCCAGCAGCTTAGTAGTAGCGGGAGCCGCCGCTAATGACATTCAGTACTTC	CASSLVVAGAAANDIQYF
once	TRBV29-1	TRBJ2-5	.	TGCAGCGTACGGGACACCCAAGAGACCCAGTACTTC	CSVRDTQETQYF
.	TRBV14	TRBJ1-2	.	TGTGCCAGCAGCCCGGGACTTCCACAAAATGGTGGCTACACCTTC	CASSPGLPQNGGYTF
.	TRBV2	TRBJ2-1	TRBD2	TGTGCCAGCAGTCTACCTAGCGGGACTCTTAATGAGCAGTTCTTC	CASSLPSGTLNEQFF